The 23 T cell receptor beta chains reported below all come from one sample, sequenced in a study of T cell repertoires in cytomegalovirus infection. TCRdb recomputed calls from the reads with MiXCR, one row per CDR3 protein. This sample has 250,000 to 300,000 distinct CDR3 sequences, with over 15% found just once. Source material: CD8+ T cells from PBMCs. Receptors were obtained from a human donor in good health (CMV status not recorded). Some clones in this sample may be carry-over from other donors' samples.

This chain uses TRBV7-9 with TRBJ1-1; possibly TRBD1 for D (6 bases). V lost 4 bases to trimming and J lost 2 bases, with 17 bases between them. CDR1 and CDR2 (germline): SEHNR, FQNEAQ (reference sequence). The CDR3 sequence is 16 residues long. The CDR3 DNA reads as TGTGCCAGCAGCTCGGGTTACCTCAGGGGAAACACTGAAGCTTTCTTT. This encodes CASSSGYLRGNTEAFF.

This sequence joins TRBV5-6 and TRBJ2-1; 7 bases align to TRBD1. The V gene end was trimmed by 3 bases and the J gene end by 8 bases; junction bases not matched to a gene: 5. The CDR3 runs to 13 residues. Germline CDR1 SGHDT, CDR2 YYEEEE. CDR3 DNA sequence: TGTGCCAGCAGCTCTGGACAGGCGGATGAGCAGTTCTTC. Protein: CASSSGQADEQFF. Filled out from reference TRBV5-6 and TRBJ2-1, the complete variable domain reads DAGVTQSPTHLIKTRGQQVTLRCSPKSGHDTVSWYQQALGQGPQFIFQYYEEEERQRGNFPDRFSGHQFPNYSSELNVNALLLGDSALYLCASSSGQADEQFFGPGTRLTVL.

This clonotype was counted ten times or more. The rearrangement joins TRBV28 to TRBJ2-7; no reliable D call. The germline gives CDR1 MDHEN, CDR2 SYDVKM. This CDR3 has 14 amino acids. The V and J ends lost 6 bases and 5 bases respectively, with 17 bases between them. The CDR3 here is CASREDTVWDEQYF. CDR3 nucleotides: TGTGCCAGCAGGGAAGACACGGTTTGGGACGAGCAGTACTTC. Supplemented by reference TRBV28 and TRBJ2-7, the full variable domain reads DVKVTQSSRYLVKRTGEKVFLECVQDMDHENMFWYRQDPGLGLRLIYFSYDVKMKEKGDIPEGYSVSREKKERFSLILESASTNQTSMYLCASREDTVWDEQYFGPGTRLTVT.

This clonotype was picked up a small number of times. The gene calls are TRBV28 and TRBJ2-1; perhaps TRBD2 as D (5 bases). Trimming shortened V by 3 bases and J by 9 bases, and 9 bases separated the two germline ends. This CDR3 spans 12 amino acids. The germline V gene has CDR1 MDHEN and CDR2 SYDVKM. The CDR3 reads CASSLWAGEQFF. The CDR3 nucleotides read TGTGCCAGCAGTTTGTGGGCGGGTGAGCAGTTCTTC. Filled out from reference TRBV28 and TRBJ2-1, the complete variable domain reads DVKVTQSSRYLVKRTGEKVFLECVQDMDHENMFWYRQDPGLGLRLIYFSYDVKMKEKGDIPEGYSVSREKKERFSLILESASTNQTSMYLCASSLWAGEQFFGPGTRLTVL.

The rearrangement links TRBV29-1 to TRBJ2-7; D may be TRBD2 (6 bases). The V end lost 3 bases, the J end lost 2 bases, and 14 bases lay between the germline ends. Germline V gene lookup returns CDR1 SQVTM and CDR2 ANQGSEA. This CDR3 spans 14 amino acids. The CDR3 coding sequence is TGCAGCGTTGATGTTGCGGGACGAGCCTACGAGCAGTACTTC. This encodes CSVDVAGRAYEQYF.

This CDR3 is CASSPDWDNEQFF. The DNA for the CDR3 is TGTGCCAGTAGCCCGGACTGGGACAATGAGCAGTTCTTC. The rearrangement links TRBV19 to TRBJ2-1; maybe TRBD2 (5 bases). This CDR3 is 13 amino acids long. Trimming removed 6 bases from V and 5 bases from J, with 11 bases in between. CDR1 and CDR2 from the germline V gene are LNHDA and SQIVND (reference sequence).

This clonotype occurred a few times. V gene TRBV13 combines with J gene TRBJ2-3, with 9 bases aligning to TRBD2. CDR1 and CDR2 from the germline V gene are PRHDT and FYEKMQ (reference sequence). V lost 5 bases and J lost 0; bases outside the gene matches: 6. This CDR3 has 16 amino acids. The CDR3 sequence is CASSTRLAESTDTQYF. The CDR3 DNA follows: TGTGCCAGCAGCACCAGACTAGCGGAAAGCACAGATACGCAGTATTTT.

CDR3 coding DNA: TGTGCCAGCAGCTGGGACGGGAACTATGGCTACACCTTC. Its protein is CASSWDGNYGYTF. The chain is built from TRBV27 and TRBJ1-2; D possibly corresponds to TRBD1 (5 bases). CDR1 and CDR2 (germline): MNHEY, SMNVEV (reference sequence). The CDR3 sequence is 13 residues long. V shed 6 bases and J shed 2 bases, with 10 bases lying between them.

A word on this clonotype: A read error may explain this, as a much larger clone is one base away. The J gene is TRBJ1-6, the V gene TRBV6-6; no reliable D call. The CDR3 sequence is 12 residues long. CDR1 is MNHNY, CDR2 SVGAGI, per germline (reference sequence). Written as DNA, the CDR3 is TGTGCCAGCAGTTACGTCAATTCACCCTTCCACTTT. The encoded protein is CASSYVNSPFHF.

This clonotype came up a few times. The J gene is TRBJ2-7, the V gene TRBV11-2; D is unclear. Trimming left V 6 bases short and J 3 bases short, with 12 bases between. From germline, CDR1 is SGHAT and CDR2 FQNNGV. The CDR3 is 13 residues long. This chain's CDR3 is CASSPTLYYEQYF. CDR3 coding DNA: TGTGCCAGCAGTCCAACTTTATACTACGAGCAGTACTTC. Using reference TRBV11-2 and TRBJ2-7 for the parts outside the CDR3, the full variable domain is EAGVAQSPRYKIIEKRQSVAFWCNPISGHATLYWYQQILGQGPKLLIQFQNNGVVDDSQLPKDRFSAERLKGVDSTLKIQPAKLEDSAVYLCASSPTLYYEQYFGPGTRLTVT.

In its sample, this clonotype was seen a few times. The chain couples TRBV5-1 to TRBJ2-7, with 8 nucleotides matching TRBD2. The germline CDR1 and CDR2 sequences are SGHRS and YFSETQ. The CDR3 covers 17 residues. V lost 4 bases and J lost 2; bases outside the gene matches: 14. The CDR3 bases are TGCGCCAGCAGCAAATCGGGGGCTACTAGCGGAACCTACGAGCAGTACTTC. Translated: CASSKSGATSGTYEQYF.

The chain recombines TRBV4-2 with TRBJ1-2; the D is unclear. This CDR3 spans 15 amino acids. Germline V CDR1 and CDR2: LGHNA, YNFKEQ. V was pared by 2 bases and J by 5 bases, with 15 bases between. CDR3 protein: CASSQTLESRYGYTF. In DNA form, the CDR3 reads TGTGCCAGCAGCCAAACGCTGGAATCTCGGTATGGCTACACCTTC.

This clonotype has more than one count but fewer than ten. The chain is built from TRBV7-9 and TRBJ2-1; tentatively, D is TRBD2 (6 bases). This CDR3 contains 17 residues. Looked up from germline, CDR1 is SEHNR and CDR2 is FQNEAQ (reference sequence). V gave up 2 bases and J gave up 0 bases, with 14 bases separating them. This CDR3 reads CASSLFRELSSYNEQFF. In DNA form, the CDR3 reads TGTGCCAGCAGCTTATTTCGGGAGCTGAGCTCCTACAATGAGCAGTTCTTC.

The chain employs TRBV5-4 and TRBJ2-1, with TRBD2 matching over 10 bases. From germline, CDR1 is SGHNT and CDR2 YYREEE (reference sequence). This CDR3 is 15 amino acids long. Unmatched junction bases numbered 9, after V lost 4 bases and J lost 8 bases. DNA for the CDR3: TGTGCCAGCAGCAGGACTAGCGGCGAGAAGGATGAGCAGTTCTTC. Its translation: CASSRTSGEKDEQFF.

This clonotype was detected many times. The chain uses TRBV6-5 and TRBJ2-1, with no clear D. Per the germline V gene, CDR1 is MNHEY and CDR2 is SVGAGI. Trimming took 2 bases from V and 3 from J, leaving 11 bases between them. The CDR3 is 15 residues long. CDR3 amino acids: CASSYGSLDYNEQFF. As DNA, the CDR3 is TGTGCCAGCAGTTACGGGTCCTTGGACTACAATGAGCAGTTCTTC.

Note on this clonotype: Possible read error: a much larger clone is one base away. The chain uses TRBV6-2 or TRBV6-3 and TRBJ2-3; D gene ambiguous. The CDR3 loop spans 13 amino acids. Germline assignment: CDR1 MNHEY and CDR2 SVGEGT. The CDR3 nucleotides are TGTGCCAGCAGTTACGGCTTCGTGGATATGCAGTATTTT. This sequence encodes CASSYGFVDMQYF.

A word on this clonotype: This sequence may be a read error, since a much larger clone differs from it by one base. The gene calls are TRBV7-9 and TRBJ2-7; D uncertain. There are 12 residues in the CDR3. Germline V gives CDR1 SEHNR, CDR2 FQNEAQ (reference sequence). CDR3 in amino acids: CAGSADEDEQYF. The CDR3 DNA is TGTGCCGGCAGCGCCGATGAAGACGAGCAGTACTTC.

V is TRBV3-1 and J is TRBJ1-4; D not certain. With 3 bases removed from V and 0 bases from J, the gap between germline ends came to 11 bases. The germline gives CDR1 LGHDT, CDR2 YNNKEL (reference sequence). The CDR3 is made up of 16 amino acids. This chain's CDR3 is CASSQHPTSTNEKLFF. DNA of the CDR3: TGTGCCAGCAGCCAGCACCCCACCTCAACTAATGAAAAACTGTTTTTT.

V usage is TRBV19 and J usage is TRBJ2-2; tentatively, D is TRBD2 (6 bases). Trimming pared 3 bases from V and 5 bases from J, leaving 16 bases between. This CDR3 region has 16 residues. Per the germline V gene, CDR1 is LNHDA and CDR2 is SQIVND (reference sequence). The CDR3 is CASSIRTGGRTGELFF. In nucleotides, the CDR3 is TGTGCCAGTAGTATTAGGACTGGGGGGAGGACCGGGGAGCTGTTTTTT. The full variable domain, in which reference TRBV19 and TRBJ2-2 provide the parts outside the CDR3, is DGGITQSPKYLFRKEGQNVTLSCEQNLNHDAMYWYRQDPGQGLRLIYYSQIVNDFQKGDIAEGYSVSREKKESFPLTVTSAQKNPTAFYLCASSIRTGGRTGELFFGEGSRLTVL.

This clonotype was seen more than once but under ten times. The V gene is TRBV29-1, the J gene TRBJ2-7; TRBD1 is a possible D gene (6 bases). V lost 7 bases to trimming and J lost 3 bases, with 16 bases between them. The germline gives CDR1 SQVTM, CDR2 ANQGSEA. This CDR3 has 13 amino acids. CDR3 in amino acids: CSALDRTNYEQYF. The CDR3 DNA follows: TGCAGCGCCCTGGACAGAACCAACTACGAGCAGTACTTC.

This CDR3 reads CASSQDPLAGGPGELFF. In DNA form, the CDR3 reads TGCGCCAGCAGCCAAGATCCTCTAGCGGGGGGACCCGGGGAGCTGTTTTTT. J is TRBJ2-2 and V is TRBV4-1, with TRBD2 matching over 11 bases. V dropped 0 bases and J dropped 6; count of bases not matched to a gene: 6. There are 17 residues in the CDR3. Germline lookup yields CDR1 MGHRA and CDR2 YSYEKL.

The rearrangement joins TRBV2 to TRBJ1-2; D uncertain. CDR1 is SNHLY and CDR2 is FYNNEI in the germline V gene. V lost 2 bases and J 0 bases, leaving 10 bases between the germline ends. This CDR3 region has 15 residues. The CDR3 DNA follows: TGTGCCAGCAGTGAAATCGCATCCACTAACTATGGCTACACCTTC. Amino acids: CASSEIASTNYGYTF.

V is TRBV19 and J is TRBJ2-1; the match to TRBD2 covers 10 bases. The ends lost 1 base at V and 6 bases at J; junction bases unmatched: 6. The CDR3 has 16 residues. Germline-derived CDR1 and CDR2 are LNHDA and SQIVND (reference sequence). CDR3 residues: CASSIAFLAGGNEQFF. The CDR3 nucleotides read TGTGCCAGTAGTATAGCCTTTTTAGCGGGGGGCAATGAGCAGTTCTTC. Based on the CDR3 plus reference TRBV19 and TRBJ2-1, the full variable domain is DGGITQSPKYLFRKEGQNVTLSCEQNLNHDAMYWYRQDPGQGLRLIYYSQIVNDFQKGDIAEGYSVSREKKESFPLTVTSAQKNPTAFYLCASSIAFLAGGNEQFFGPGTRLTVL.